This TCR beta chain stems from a study of immune cell composition in non-small cell lung cancer. Germline-derived CDR1 and CDR2 are SGHVS and FNYEAQ. Trimming cost V 2 bases and J 7 bases, with 12 bases left between them. The CDR3 totals 14 residues. Study-wide results and limits: It was not proven that tumour-reactive clones equal dominant tumour-associated clones.

As for this clone: Its antigen is unidentified.

The normal lung sample lay at least 3 cm, and maximally far, from the tumour. Here immunoSEQ multiplex PCR was the method, and the copy in TCRdb shows in-frame clones only, minus some. The table has about 6,100 clones, approximately 64% seen once; the top ten hold 5.5% to 6%. V gene TRBV7-6 combines with J gene TRBJ2-1; maybe TRBD2 (6 bases). The source material was non-adjacent lung tissue. This TCR was recovered from a human donor with non-small cell lung cancer. The CDR3 protein is CASSLQRASNEQFF. As DNA, the CDR3 is TGTGCCAGCAGCTTACAGCGGGCGTCGAATGAGCAGTTCTTC.